This entry describes one T cell receptor beta chain. These data are taken from a study of control samples from healthy donors and cancer patients. CDR3 length equals 15 residues. Germline V lookup: CDR1 SGHAT, CDR2 FQNNGV. V was pared by 4 bases and J by 6 bases, with 13 bases between. Profiling relied on immunoSEQ multiplex PCR, and the TCRdb table lists in-frame clones only, not all of them. The sample carries approximately 170,000 clones, 91% recorded once. The sequencing sample was made of blood. The V call is TRBV11-2, the J call TRBJ1-6; D unclear. This sequence was found in a woman younger than 45 in good health. CDR3 loop: CASSSGGVGNSPLHF. The CDR3 coding sequence is TGTGCCAGCAGCTCGGGCGGGGTTGGTAATTCACCCCTCCACTTT.